This T cell receptor (beta chain) was sequenced during a study of shared clonotypes between healthy human individuals (TCRdb year 2020). With regard to the full study: The cohort included three men and a couple of women between 18 and 49 years of age. Per donor, three plates each were used for CD4 naive and CD4 memory, two for CD8 naive, and one for CD8 memory. To estimate repertoire size and how much clonotype sharing occurs between individuals, the study deeply sequenced the blood TCR repertoires of 5 or 6 healthy adults. To increase sequencing depth and limit assay-specific biases, TCR repertoire library preparation and sequencing were carried out by different laboratories using diverse techniques. Per donor, leukapheresis produced somewhere between about 0.94 and 9.5 billion PBMCs.

Using the deep immunoSEQ assay, TCR CDR3 regions were amplified from genomic DNA by multiplex PCR. Extracted genomic DNA from each cell subset was spread evenly across all wells of several immunoSEQ 96-well plates, with each plate serving as a replicate. For sorted subsets, about 200 ng genomic DNA, equal to 30,000 to 35,000 T cell genomes, was loaded into each replicate PCR. The purified libraries were quantified using a Qubit 3.0 fluorometer, sized with a Bioanalyzer 2100, and then quantified again using the KAPA Library Quantification kit. Every immunoSEQ 96-well plate was sequenced on a separate single-read 150-cycle Illumina NextSeq 550 flow cell. The paper's data handling went like this. Because the immunoSEQ output included only junctional sequences and no quality scores, the filtering could not be the same as the filtering used for full-length reads. Sequences were annotated with PyIR, a Python wrapper for IgBLAST v1.9, and V/J genes and CDR3 were assigned using IMGT germline references. Reads were filtered out if the reads had weak V/J assignments (E-value above 1e-6), no CDR3, stop codons, out-of-frame junctions, or ambiguous translated residues. V3J clonotypes were defined as sequences sharing the same inferred V gene, J gene, and CDR3 amino acid sequence. The percentage overlap between two repertoires was calculated by dividing the number of shared unique clonotypes by the size of the smaller repertoire. RTK rarefaction, the Chao1 estimator, and Recon v2.1 estimates of unobserved clonotypes were used to assess repertoire richness. OLGA was used to compute generation probabilities for all TCRbeta clonotypes that the gDNA method yielded from a few donors. The source is immuneACCESS, and TCRdb retained only in-frame sequences with V and J called. Part of the clones is not carried over; for the studies checked, unresolved V genes explain less than half of this, and the remainder is unexplained. The V and J calls and clone size were taken over from that table, and D and trimming were inferred from the DNA. This sample is represented by some 2,500,000 clones; 93% of them were singletons. The ten largest clones take up around 0.4% of the sample.

For CDR1 and CDR2, the germline V gene (reference sequence) lists DFQATT and SNEGSKA. The CDR3 adds up to 11 amino acids, both ends counted. For this clone: Its antigen remains undetermined. Because it lacks the conserved phenylalanine or tryptophan at the end, this CDR3 is likely a read error. No DNA is shown, since the ends of the CDR3 on it are uncertain; the CDR3 is the one TCRdb lists.

The donors were healthy, HIV-negative adults with no recently reported acute infections or vaccinations. Only Caucasian adults living in Nashville, Tennessee, USA were represented among the donors. CD4+ T cells were enriched by magnetic negative selection; naive cells were then positively selected on CD45RA, and the negative fraction formed the memory subset. Blood was obtained by leukapheresis, after which PBMCs were separated by Ficoll-Histopaque density gradient centrifugation and cryopreserved in liquid nitrogen vapor phase. Analytical flow cytometry was used to check the purity and quantity of each magnetically sorted T cell population. Genomic DNA was isolated from every sorted fraction and measured by UV absorbance on a Nanodrop 2000c. General findings and caveats noted by the study authors: Based on pairwise subsampling, the degree of clonotype sharing among donors was expected to be affected by sequencing depth. Because the study included a small number of donors, the genetic and exposure-history diversity represented was limited. Naive subsets generally had larger estimated clonotype richness than memory subsets did. Clonotypes shared by all four sorted-subset donors showed higher generation probabilities than non-shared clonotypes. Sampling was restricted to blood, and TCR repertoires in tissue are likely to differ from TCR repertoires in blood. Even with the large sequencing depth, rarefaction of the sorted-subset datasets indicated that sequencing was incomplete. Sharing across several donors was observed for around 5% of naive CD4, 3% to 4% of naive CD8, 2.3% of memory CD4, and about 0.39% of memory CD8 clonotypes.

This receptor was obtained from a man aged 18 to 35 in good health. Some clones in this sample may be carry-over from other donors' samples. Sequenced sample: naive CD4+ T cells from PBMCs. The cell subset or site label for this specimen denotes: CD45RA+ positively selected. The chain is encoded by TRBV20-1 joined to TRBJ2-7; the table's D call, TRBD1, was not checked against the DNA. CDR3 reads: CSATRSTGRFS.